A few counts support the clone carrying this T cell receptor beta chain. CDR3 size: 17 residues. The junction had 14 bases not matched to a gene; V was cut back by 5 bases and J by 5 bases. Germline CDR1 is SGHTA and CDR2 is FQGNSA. This sample is drawn from a study of T cells in Graves' hyperthyroidism and ophthalmopathy. Patients aged 18 to 65 had newly diagnosed hyperthyroidism lasting under 2 months. Uncontrolled infection, other autoimmune disease, pregnancy or lactation disqualified patients from enrolment. TCR beta CDR3 regions were amplified from RNA. Carried out on the TCR CDR3, a first-round RT-PCR used the HTBI primer set. TCRdb re-derived calls from the multiplex PCR reads in MiXCR, one entry per CDR3 protein. The sample carries hundreds of thousands of distinct CDR3 sequences, approximately 40% recorded once.

This sequence was found in a man between 18 and 35 years old with Graves' hyperthyroidism. The chain couples TRBV7-2 to TRBJ2-5; the match to TRBD1 covers 10 bases. The source material was blood. The CDR3 region is CASSKHRDRGVWETQYF. The CDR3 DNA follows: TGTGCCAGCAGCAAGCACCGGGACAGGGGCGTCTGGGAGACCCAGTACTTC.